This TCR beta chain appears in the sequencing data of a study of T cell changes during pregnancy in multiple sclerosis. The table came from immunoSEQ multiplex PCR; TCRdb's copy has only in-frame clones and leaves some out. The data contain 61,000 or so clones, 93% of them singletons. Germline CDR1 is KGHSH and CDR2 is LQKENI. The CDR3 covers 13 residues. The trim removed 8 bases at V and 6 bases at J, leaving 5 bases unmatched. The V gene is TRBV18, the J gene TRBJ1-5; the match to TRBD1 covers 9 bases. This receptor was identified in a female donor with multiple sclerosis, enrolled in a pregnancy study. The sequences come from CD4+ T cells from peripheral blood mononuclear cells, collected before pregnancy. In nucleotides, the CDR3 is TGTGCCAGCAGGGACAGGGAAACTCAGCCCCAGCATTTT. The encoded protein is CASRDRETQPQHF.